One and the same sample provided the 9 T cell receptor beta chains below, sequenced in a study of cytomegalovirus exposure and HLA in healthy donors. The PCR contained 60 Vbeta and 13 Jbeta primers. Repertoires were generated with immunoSEQ multiplex PCR, while TCRdb's copy carries only in-frame clones and drops some. The profile shows 150,000 to 190,000 clones, around 79% of them singletons. Input material: PBMCs. These receptors were obtained from a man aged 18 to 29 in good health and CMV-seronegative.

The chain uses TRBV7-2 and TRBJ2-7; maybe TRBD2 (6 bases). Trimming cost V 6 bases and J 2 bases, with 17 bases left between them. The CDR3 length is 15 residues. The germline V gene encodes CDR1 SGHTA and CDR2 FQGNSA. DNA of the CDR3: TGTGCCAGCAGGCAGACTGGAGGAGGGCCCTACGAGCAGTACTTC. This gives the protein CASRQTGGGPYEQYF.

Notes on this clone: The junction shows a germline mismatch at one end, possibly a read error. This sequence joins TRBV10-3 and TRBJ2-5, with 9 bases lining up with TRBD1. In germline, CDR1 is ENHRY, CDR2 SYGVKD. This CDR3 has 16 amino acids. The CDR3 region has the DNA TGTGCCATCAGTGGGCCGACGGGGACAGGGAAAGAGGCCCAGTACTTC. This gives the protein CAISGPTGTGKEAQYF.

The CDR3 coding sequence is TGTGCCAGCAGCTTTGCCCGTCCTACAGGGCGGGCAGAGACCCAGTACTTC. This gives the protein CASSFARPTGRAETQYF. V gene TRBV7-8 combines with J gene TRBJ2-5; TRBD1 is a possible D gene (6 bases). This CDR3 region has 17 residues. The germline CDR1 and CDR2 sequences are SGHVS and FQNEAQ. V was clipped by 3 bases and J by 4 bases, with 21 bases between them.

This chain uses TRBV7-9 with TRBJ2-1; the match to TRBD2 covers 7 bases. J lost 7 bases, V lost 5 bases, and 11 bases had no gene match. The CDR3 has 15 amino acids. Germline V CDR1 and CDR2: SEHNR, FQNEAQ (reference sequence). The CDR3 protein is CASSVGGGVNNEQFF. In DNA form, the CDR3 reads TGTGCCAGCAGCGTCGGGGGAGGGGTTAATAATGAGCAGTTCTTC. The entire variable domain, with the rest obtained from reference TRBV7-9 and TRBJ2-1, is as follows: DTGVSQNPRHKITKRGQNVTFRCDPISEHNRLYWYRQTLGQGPEFLTYFQNEAQLEKSRLLSDRFSAERPKGSFSTLEIQRTEQGDSAMYLCASSVGGGVNNEQFFGPGTRLTVL.

The chain couples TRBV16 to TRBJ1-5, with 7 bases lining up with TRBD1. The junction had 10 bases not matched to a gene; V was cut back by 5 bases and J by 6 bases. Looked up from germline, CDR1 is KGHSY and CDR2 is FQNENV. The CDR3 consists of 15 residues. Here the CDR3 DNA reads TGTGCCAGCAGCATGACAGGGCCTCGGGGTCAGCCCCAGCATTTT. Residues: CASSMTGPRGQPQHF.

The CDR3 reads CASSPPRPGQGRIYPFYEQYF. As DNA, the CDR3 is TGCGCCAGCAGTCCCCCGAGGCCGGGACAGGGACGAATTTACCCTTTCTACGAGCAGTACTTC. The chain links TRBV23-1 to TRBJ2-7; 9 bases are a match to TRBD1. TRBV23-1 belongs to the ORF category, with a function that is uncertain. The V and J ends lost 4 bases and 3 bases, in that order; junction bases with no gene match: 25. CDR3 size: 21 residues.

V and J are TRBV28 and TRBJ2-3; D may be TRBD2 (6 bases). The V and J ends lost 3 bases and 2 bases respectively, with 18 bases between them. Germline values: CDR1 MDHEN, CDR2 SYDVKM. The CDR3 has 17 residues. In DNA form, the CDR3 reads TGTGCCAGCAGTTTGAGAGGGTCGGGACTGCACACAGATACGCAGTATTTT. Its translation: CASSLRGSGLHTDTQYF.

V and J are TRBV19 and TRBJ2-2; TRBD1 might be the D (5 bases). V dropped 5 bases and J dropped 5 bases, with 9 bases sitting between them. CDR1 is LNHDA and CDR2 is SQIVND in the germline V gene (reference sequence). CDR3 length: 13 amino acids. The CDR3 is CASSPRGTGELFF. CDR3 sequence (DNA): TGTGCCAGTAGTCCTAGGGGAACCGGGGAGCTGTTTTTT.

The chain combines TRBV6-6 with TRBJ1-2; 8 nucleotides line up with TRBD1. The trim removed 5 bases at V and 8 bases at J, leaving 10 bases unmatched. Germline-derived CDR1 and CDR2 are MNHNY and SVGAGI (reference sequence). The CDR3 loop spans 14 amino acids. The CDR3 DNA reads as TGTGCCAGCAGTCCCGAGGACAGGGCGGGGGGCTACACCTTC. Its protein product is CASSPEDRAGGYTF.